This T cell receptor (beta chain) was identified in a study of blood T cell repertoires in COVID-19. Trimming at V came to 2 bases and at J to 4 bases, leaving 2 bases not matched to a gene. This CDR3 has 14 residues. In germline, CDR1 is MDHEN, CDR2 SYDVKM. The method was immunoSEQ multiplex PCR; TCRdb's version includes in-frame clones alone and lacks a portion of them. The sample carries over 350,000 clones, just under 90% recorded once. V usage is TRBV28 and J usage is TRBJ2-3; TRBD1 matches 8 bases. This receptor was taken from a woman aged 45-65 years who had recovered from COVID-19. Sequencing was done on a sample of PBMCs or T cells enriched from blood (not recorded which). CDR3 sequence reads: CASSLTRGPDTQYF. CDR3 nucleotide sequence: TGTGCCAGCAGTTTAACCAGGGGGCCAGATACGCAGTATTTT.